This T cell receptor (beta chain) originates from a study of blood T cell repertoires in COVID-19. At the level of the study: COVID-19 samples collected from the United States, Italy and Spain covered acute and convalescent phases. The analysed material was cDNA or gDNA that came from T cells, B-cell-depleted T cells, or PBMCs.

Authors' processing steps: Nucleated cell number was recorded as an estimate derived from reference gene primer amplification. Clones were read by immunoSEQ multiplex PCR, and TCRdb kept only the in-frame ones, dropping some. The V and J calls and the clone size are those of that table, but D and trimming were determined from the DNA. This table has about 180,000 clones, approximately 90% appearing once. CDR3 size: 14 residues. CDR1 is SGHRS and CDR2 is YFSETQ in the germline V gene. The J segment lost 4 bases and the V segment lost 0 bases, leaving 4 bases of the junction unmatched. Sequencing was performed on peripheral blood. This clonotype originated in a man between 45 and 60 years old with acute or convalescent COVID-19. The chain employs TRBV5-1 and TRBJ2-7, with 7 nucleotides matching TRBD1. This chain's CDR3 is CASSLGQGLYEQYF. The CDR3 DNA is TGCGCCAGCAGCTTGGGACAGGGCCTTTACGAGCAGTACTTC.